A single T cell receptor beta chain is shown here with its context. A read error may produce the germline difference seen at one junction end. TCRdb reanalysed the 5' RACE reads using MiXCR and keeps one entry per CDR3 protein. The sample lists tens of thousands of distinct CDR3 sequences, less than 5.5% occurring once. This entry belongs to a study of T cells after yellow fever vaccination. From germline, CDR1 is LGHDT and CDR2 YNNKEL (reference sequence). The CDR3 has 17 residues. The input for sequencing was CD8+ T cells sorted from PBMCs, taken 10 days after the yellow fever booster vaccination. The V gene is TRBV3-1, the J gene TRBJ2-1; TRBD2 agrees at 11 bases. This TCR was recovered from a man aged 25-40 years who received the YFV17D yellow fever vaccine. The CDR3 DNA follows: TGTGCCTGCAGCCAAGTTGGGTCTAGCGGGGGGTACAATGAGCAGTTCTTC. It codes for CACSQVGSSGGYNEQFF.